This record concerns one TCR beta chain sequence. As yet, its antigen is unknown. This sample was taken from a study of T-cell memory formation after mild COVID-19. About the study: Clusters of TCRs were largely donor specific.

The study's findings and limits: The pre-infection memory compartment contained some responding clones, suggesting cross-reactive memory joined.

With constant-segment primers, 5'RACE yielded cDNA libraries of TCR alpha and TCR beta that carried sample barcodes and UMIs. TCRdb independently ran MiXCR on the 5' RACE reads; one entry per CDR3 protein. The table includes about 430,000 distinct CDR3 sequences, approximately 18% detected once. The germline CDR1 and CDR2 sequences are KGHSH and LQKENI. The CDR3 has 15 amino acids. Trimming cost V 2 bases and J 1 base, with 11 bases left between them. This TCR was recovered from a man aged 18 to 30 who had mild COVID-19 (a few samples of this study predate the infection). Cell type and time point are not known. The sequenced material came from PBMCs or a T cell subset sorted from them (not recorded which). The rearrangement links TRBV18 to TRBJ1-1; D remains ambiguous. The CDR3 bases are TGTGCCAGCTCACCAAAACTCCAAGCGAACACTGAAGCTTTCTTT. Translation: CASSPKLQANTEAFF.